This T cell receptor beta chain comes out of a study of blood T cell repertoires in COVID-19. Looking at the study overall: Samples taken during acute and convalescent COVID-19 were collected in the United States, Italy and Spain. The analysed material was cDNA or gDNA that came from T cells, B-cell-depleted T cells, or PBMCs.

Seattle cases were enrolled at active infection and followed longitudinally. CDR1 and CDR2 from the germline V gene are SGHNT and YYREEE (reference sequence). CDR3 length: 13 amino acids. The germline V and J ends were trimmed by 2 bases and 4 bases, with 9 bases remaining between them. Per the authors' pipeline: Amplification of reference gene primers provided the estimated nucleated cell counts. Using immunoSEQ multiplex PCR, the repertoire was profiled, and TCRdb retains in-frame clones only, with some absent. The V and J calls and the clone size are those of that table, but D and trimming were determined from the DNA. This table holds roughly 500,000 clones, 89% found once.

The source of this sequence is a man younger than 35 with COVID-19, enrolled during active disease. The sequenced sample consisted of peripheral blood. The genes are TRBV5-4 and TRBJ1-1; no reliable D call. The CDR3, as DNA: TGTGCCAGCAGCTTAGACGGGATCACTGAAGCTTTCTTT. Protein product: CASSLDGITEAFF.